The clone carrying this T cell receptor (beta chain) was observed a handful of times. The trim removed 3 bases at V and 3 bases at J, leaving 2 bases unmatched. The CDR3 totals 14 residues. Germline CDR1 DFQATT, CDR2 SNEGSKA (reference sequence). TCRdb re-called the 5' RACE reads with MiXCR, one entry per CDR3 protein. The repertoire holds about 530,000 distinct CDR3 sequences, with 20% to 25% as singletons. This specimen belongs to a study of identical twins. The sample also formed part of further work on yellow fever vaccine responses in identical twins.

This receptor was taken from a woman aged 18 to 35 in good health. Sequencing was done on a sample of CD4+ T cells sorted from blood. The chain couples TRBV20-1 to TRBJ1-6; the match to TRBD1 covers 7 bases. CDR3: CSARDRIYNSPLHF. The CDR3 DNA follows: TGCAGTGCTAGGGACAGGATCTATAATTCACCCCTCCACTTT.